Presented here are 30 T cell receptor beta chains from one specimen sequenced in a study of OX40 agonist ivuxolimab in advanced cancers. Library preparation was by the immunoSEQ multiplex PCR assay. The source is immuneACCESS, and TCRdb retained only in-frame sequences with V and J called. Part of the clones is not carried over; for the studies checked, unresolved V genes explain less than half of this, and the remainder is unexplained. This sample is represented by more than 50,000 clones; around 87% of them were singletons. The ten largest clones capture 5% to 5.5% of the sample. The material sequenced was CD4+ or CD8+ T cells sorted from blood, taken in a trial of the OX40 agonist ivuxolimab. These receptor sequences come from an adult with an advanced solid tumor such as melanoma, head and neck, liver or kidney cancer.

This clone has only a few counts. The V and J genes are TRBV27 and TRBJ1-6, with D tentatively TRBD1 (6 bases). This CDR3 has 16 amino acids. V dropped 10 bases and J dropped 8 bases, with 24 bases sitting between them. The germline gives CDR1 MNHEY, CDR2 SMNVEV (reference sequence). CDR3 nucleotide sequence: TGTGCCATCAACAAAAGGGACAATCGAGAGGATTCACCCCTCCACTTT. Translation: CAINKRDNREDSPLHF.

The genes are TRBV11-3 and TRBJ2-7; D possibly matches TRBD1 or TRBD2 (5 bases each). Trimming stripped 1 base from V and 7 bases from J, with 11 bases between. This CDR3 is 13 amino acids long. Germline V gene sequence: CDR1 SGHNT, CDR2 YENEEA. CDR3 nucleotide sequence: TGTGCCAGCAGCTTAGGTGGGACGGGGGAGCAGTACTTC. Its translation is CASSLGGTGEQYF.

The gene calls are TRBV27 and TRBJ1-2, with a possible D match to TRBD1 (6 bases). Germline CDR1 reads MNHEY; CDR2 reads SMNVEV (reference sequence). This CDR3 is built from 12 residues. V lost 3 bases, J lost 5 bases, and 7 bases lay in between. The CDR3 DNA reads TGTGCCAGCAGTTTTCAGGGGTATGGCTACACCTTC. Translating gives CASSFQGYGYTF.

The chain uses TRBV19 and TRBJ2-5, with 8 bases lining up with TRBD2. This CDR3 comprises 14 residues. CDR1 and CDR2 (germline): LNHDA, SQIVND (reference sequence). Unmatched junction bases numbered 6, after V lost 8 bases and J lost 1 base. CDR3 residues: CASGRGGGQETQYF. CDR3 DNA sequence: TGTGCCAGTGGACGGGGGGGAGGCCAAGAGACCCAGTACTTC.

The rearrangement links TRBV10-3 to TRBJ2-3, with TRBD2 matching over 12 bases. Germline assignment: CDR1 ENHRY and CDR2 SYGVKD. V dropped 10 bases and J dropped 5; count of bases not matched to a gene: 13. CDR3 length equals 16 residues. CDR3: CASSLGGLAGKDTQYF. DNA for the CDR3: TGTGCCAGTTCCCTTGGGGGACTAGCGGGTAAAGATACGCAGTATTTT.

CDR3 in DNA: TGTGCCAGCAGCTTTACGGCCAACCTCTACAATGAGCAGTTCTTC. Protein: CASSFTANLYNEQFF. The chain is built from TRBV5-6 and TRBJ2-1; D remains unclear. Germline values: CDR1 SGHDT, CDR2 YYEEEE. This CDR3 is 15 amino acids long. Trimming took 2 bases from V and 3 from J, leaving 12 bases between them.

V usage is TRBV18 and J usage is TRBJ1-1; D gene unclear. The CDR3 totals 14 residues. CDR1 and CDR2 (germline): KGHSH, LQKENI. The V end lost 6 bases, the J end lost 0 bases, and 11 bases lay between the germline ends. In DNA, the CDR3 is TGTGCCAGCTCGCCCGTCCCCTTGAACACTGAAGCTTTCTTT. This encodes CASSPVPLNTEAFF.

This chain links TRBV25-1 with TRBJ1-2; no clear D gene. CDR3 length equals 11 residues. Trimming left V 4 bases short and J 7 bases short, with 7 bases between. The germline V gene encodes CDR1 MGHDK and CDR2 SYGVNS. CDR3 sequence reads: CASSGRRGYTF. The CDR3 coding sequence is TGTGCCAGCAGTGGAAGACGTGGCTACACCTTC.

The CDR3 region has the DNA TGCGCCAGCAGCCGGGGGGGGGCCTACGAGCAGTACTTC. Its translation: CASSRGGAYEQYF. The V gene is TRBV4-1, the J gene TRBJ2-7; 7 bases line up with TRBD2. The germline V gene encodes CDR1 MGHRA and CDR2 YSYEKL. Trimming cost V 4 bases and J 2 bases; bases outside gene matches: 2. The CDR3 is 13 amino acids.

This sequence joins TRBV6-1 and TRBJ2-2, with 10 nucleotides matching TRBD2. The CDR3 consists of 15 residues. Trimming at V came to 5 bases and at J to 1 base, leaving 1 base not matched to a gene. In germline, CDR1 is MNHNS, CDR2 SASEGT. CDR3 sequence (DNA): TGTGCCAGCAGTAGGACTAGCGGGAACACCGGGGAGCTGTTTTTT. Translating gives CASSRTSGNTGELFF.

This chain uses TRBV16 with TRBJ1-4, with D possibly TRBD1 on 5 matching bases. V dropped 4 bases and J dropped 3 bases, with 12 bases sitting between them. This CDR3 contains 15 residues. CDR1 KGHSY and CDR2 FQNENV come from the germline V gene. DNA of the CDR3: TGTGCCAGCAGCCCTTACACAGGCGCTAATGAAAAACTGTTTTTT. This codes for CASSPYTGANEKLFF.

This chain connects TRBV10-3 to TRBJ2-2; D possibly corresponds to TRBD1 (6 bases). Germline V gene sequence: CDR1 ENHRY, CDR2 SYGVKD. The length of the CDR3 is 15 residues. Trimming cost V 4 bases and J 0 bases, with 9 bases left between them. The CDR3 here is CAISGTVTNTGELFF. The CDR3 region has the DNA TGTGCCATCAGTGGGACAGTCACGAACACCGGGGAGCTGTTTTTT.

The genes are TRBV23-1 and TRBJ2-7; no firm D call. TRBV23-1 is identified as an open reading frame with a role that is uncertain. V lost 5 bases and J 4 bases, leaving 15 bases between the germline ends. The CDR3 contains 14 residues. The CDR3 DNA sequence: TGCGCCAGCAGTATTTACAAGACCTCTTACGAGCAGTACTTC. It translates to CASSIYKTSYEQYF.

Only a few counts were recorded for this clone. The genes are TRBV4-3 and TRBJ2-3; TRBD2 matches 9 bases. This CDR3 has 16 residues. CDR1 LGHNA and CDR2 YSLEER come from the germline V gene. Losses at the gene ends were 1 base for V and 8 bases for J; bases not matched to a gene: 10. CDR3 DNA sequence: TGCGCCAGCAGCCAAGGGGGCGGGGGGGCCTTAGGTACGCAGTATTTT. The encoded protein is CASSQGGGGALGTQYF.

This clone occurred a few times. The chain couples TRBV5-5 to TRBJ1-1; D remains ambiguous. Between the trimmed V and J ends, which lost 2 bases and 2 bases, there was a span of 7 bases. Germline CDR1 is SGHKS and CDR2 is YYEKEE (reference sequence). The CDR3 sequence is 13 residues long. The CDR3 DNA sequence: TGTGCCAGCAGCTTTTATCCCAACACTGAAGCTTTCTTT. Its translation: CASSFYPNTEAFF.

The chain is built from TRBV19 and TRBJ1-1, with TRBD1 as a possible D gene (5 bases). Germline V CDR1 and CDR2: LNHDA, SQIVND (reference sequence). The V and J ends lost 6 bases and 8 bases respectively, with 16 bases between them. The CDR3 contains 13 residues. The CDR3 DNA follows: TGTGCCAGTAGCCCGCTAGTTTCAGGGGAAGCTTTCTTT. It is translated as CASSPLVSGEAFF.

This clone was detected only a few times. The V call is TRBV15, the J call TRBJ1-4; D not resolved. Germline CDR1 and CDR2: LNHNV and YYDKDF (reference sequence). The CDR3 sequence is 15 residues long. With 4 bases removed from V and 0 bases from J, the gap between germline ends came to 9 bases. CDR3 coding DNA: TGTGCCACCAGCAACGGACGAGCAACTAATGAAAAACTGTTTTTT. It encodes CATSNGRATNEKLFF.

CDR3 region: CASGATNTDTQYF. CDR3 nucleotide sequence: TGTGCCAGCGGTGCGACCAACACAGATACGCAGTATTTT. The J gene is TRBJ2-3, the V gene TRBV6-1; D is unresolved. The CDR3 sequence is 13 residues long. Germline V gives CDR1 MNHNS, CDR2 SASEGT. Trimming took 8 bases from V and 2 from J, leaving 11 bases between them.

Written as DNA, the CDR3 is TGTGCCAGCACCCACACGGCAGGAGGGACTCAGCCCCAGCATTTT. Its protein is CASTHTAGGTQPQHF. The chain uses TRBV6-5 and TRBJ1-5; D might be TRBD1 (5 bases). This CDR3 is 15 amino acids long. In germline, CDR1 is MNHEY, CDR2 SVGAGI. Trimming took off 7 bases at V and 6 bases at J, with 19 bases between the two ends.

The rearrangement joins TRBV5-1 to TRBJ2-3; D is uncertain. Trimming removed 1 base at V and 1 base at J, with 13 bases between. The V gene's germline CDR1 is SGHRS and CDR2 YFSETQ. The CDR3 sequence is 16 residues long. The CDR3 loop reads CASSLTGSTRTDTQYF. The CDR3, as DNA: TGCGCCAGCAGCTTGACTGGTTCGACGCGCACAGATACGCAGTATTTT.

This clone was seen a few times. CDR3 nucleotides: TGTGCCAGCAGTCCACAGGGGGCTAGAGGCTACACCTTC. Encoded protein: CASSPQGARGYTF. The V gene is TRBV7-2, the J gene TRBJ1-2; 9 bases align to TRBD1. The germline V gene encodes CDR1 SGHTA and CDR2 FQGNSA. The CDR3 length is 13 residues. V gave up 6 bases and J gave up 8 bases; unmatched junction bases: 7.

The V and J genes are TRBV6-5 and TRBJ2-7, with D maybe TRBD2 (6 bases). Germline V gene data show CDR1 as MNHEY and CDR2 as SVGAGI. The CDR3 contains 14 residues. Trimming removed 0 bases from V and 3 bases from J, with 9 bases in between. This CDR3 is CASSYSEGSYEQYF. For the CDR3, the DNA is TGTGCCAGCAGTTACTCGGAGGGGAGCTACGAGCAGTACTTC.

This chain connects TRBV7-8 to TRBJ2-5; D possibly corresponds to TRBD2 (5 bases). The V end was cut by 5 bases, the J end by 5 bases, with 21 bases between. The CDR3 has 16 residues. CDR1 and CDR2 (germline): SGHVS, FQNEAQ. The CDR3 spells CASSLGERHLVETQYF. The CDR3 DNA sequence: TGTGCCAGCAGCCTTGGGGAGCGTCACCTCGTGGAGACCCAGTACTTC. Supplemented by reference TRBV7-8 and TRBJ2-5, the full variable domain reads GAGVSQSPRYKVAKRGQDVALRCDPISGHVSLFWYQQALGQGPEFLTYFQNEAQLDKSGLPSDRFFAERPEGSVSTLKIQRTQQEDSAVYLCASSLGERHLVETQYFGPGTRLLVL.

The CDR3 loop is CASSQDRVSGNTIYF. The CDR3 DNA reads TGCGCCAGCAGCCAAGATCGGGTCTCTGGAAACACCATATATTTT. The V and J genes are TRBV4-1 and TRBJ1-3, with D unclear. The length of the CDR3 is 15 residues. The V end lost 0 bases, the J end lost 0 bases, and 6 bases lay between the germline ends. Germline V gives CDR1 MGHRA, CDR2 YSYEKL.

The J gene is TRBJ2-7, the V gene TRBV5-1; no clear D. V was cut by 0 bases and J by 2 bases, with 6 bases left in between. This CDR3 contains 13 residues. Germline CDR1 and CDR2: SGHRS and YFSETQ. The CDR3 is CASSLGSTYEQYF. CDR3 coding DNA: TGCGCCAGCAGCTTGGGCAGTACCTACGAGCAGTACTTC.

This clone was found a few times. V usage is TRBV27 and J usage is TRBJ2-7, with 7 bases lining up with TRBD1. Germline assignment: CDR1 MNHEY and CDR2 SMNVEV (reference sequence). This CDR3 region has 15 residues. The ends lost 4 bases at V and 0 bases at J; junction bases unmatched: 6. The CDR3 coding sequence is TGTGCCAGCAGTTCTCCGGGACAGAGCTCCTACGAGCAGTACTTC. Amino acids: CASSSPGQSSYEQYF.

The chain couples TRBV5-4 to TRBJ2-5; 8 bases match TRBD2. The V gene end was trimmed by 3 bases and the J gene end by 1 base; junction bases not matched to a gene: 5. CDR3 length: 15 residues. The germline gives CDR1 SGHNT, CDR2 YYREEE (reference sequence). The CDR3 DNA follows: TGTGCCAGCAGCTGGCGGGGGGCCCGCCAAGAGACCCAGTACTTC. Protein: CASSWRGARQETQYF. Together with reference TRBV5-4 and TRBJ2-5, the CDR3 gives the full variable domain: ETGVTQSPTHLIKTRGQQVTLRCSSQSGHNTVSWYQQALGQGPQFIFQYYREEENGRGNFPPRFSGLQFPNYSSELNVNALELDDSALYLCASSWRGARQETQYFGPGTRLLVL.

V usage is TRBV27 and J usage is TRBJ2-5; 9 bases map to TRBD2. With 5 bases clipped from V and 5 bases from J, the junction kept 9 bases outside the gene matches. Germline V CDR1 and CDR2: MNHEY, SMNVEV (reference sequence). CDR3 length equals 15 residues. The CDR3 DNA reads TGTGCCAGCAGTCCAGGACTAGCGAGGACGGAGACCCAGTACTTC. Translated: CASSPGLARTETQYF.

This chain links TRBV28 with TRBJ2-5; 9 bases fit TRBD1. Near its end, the DNA agrees better with TRBJ2-7, so the J call may be wrong. The length of the CDR3 is 15 residues. The germline CDR1 and CDR2 sequences are MDHEN and SYDVKM. The CDR3 loop is CASRGGQGVPYEQYF. CDR3 DNA: TGTGCCAGCAGGGGGGGACAGGGTGTCCCCTACGAGCAGTACTTC.

The chain combines TRBV7-8 with TRBJ1-4, with 7 bases aligning to TRBD1. Germline-derived CDR1 and CDR2 are SGHVS and FQNEAQ. This CDR3 spans 16 amino acids. Germline trimming cut 3 bases from V and 7 bases from J; bases unmatched to any gene: 11. The CDR3 DNA reads TGTGCCAGCAGCTTTCAACCGGGACAGAGGAGTGAAAAACTGTTTTTT. Protein product: CASSFQPGQRSEKLFF.